This T cell receptor beta chain was sequenced during a study of T-cell memory formation after mild COVID-19. In this sample, this clonotype turned up once. Sample barcodes and UMIs were carried by the TCR alpha and TCR beta cDNA libraries that 5'RACE generated with constant-segment primers. TCRdb fed the 5' RACE reads into MiXCR, producing one record per CDR3 protein. There are under 150,000 distinct CDR3 sequences in the sample; 22% occur only once, and about 42% lies in the top ten. The CDR3 covers 16 residues. The germline gives CDR1 SGHRS, CDR2 YFSETQ. Trimming cost V 0 bases and J 4 bases; bases outside gene matches: 5.

This chain uses TRBV5-1 with TRBJ2-1; 9 nucleotides agree with TRBD2. This receptor was obtained from a man aged 18 to 35 who had mild COVID-19 (a few samples of this study predate the infection). Cell type and time point are not known. Sequenced input: PBMCs or a T cell subset sorted from them (not recorded which). In nucleotides, the CDR3 is TGCGCCAGCAGCTTGGGTGAGCGGGGGGTTTACAATGAGCAGTTCTTC. Translation gives CASSLGERGVYNEQFF. The whole variable domain, filled in from reference TRBV5-1 and TRBJ2-1, reads KAGVTQTPRYLIKTRGQQVTLSCSPISGHRSVSWYQQTPGQGLQFLFEYFSETQRNKGNFPGRFSGRQFSNSRSEMNVSTLELGDSALYLCASSLGERGVYNEQFFGPGTRLTVL.